Following are 20 T cell receptor beta chains from one sample sequenced in a study of blood T cell repertoires in COVID-19. The protocol was immunoSEQ multiplex PCR, while the TCRdb copy is restricted to in-frame clones and leaves out a portion. The sample holds 60,000 to 75,000 clones; approximately 86% are singletons and the top ten take 13%. The material sequenced was peripheral blood. These receptors came from a woman aged 55-75 years with acute or convalescent COVID-19.

For the CDR3, the DNA is TGCGCCAGCAGCCGAGTACCAGGGATTACGCCCCAGCATTTT. Translation gives CASSRVPGITPQHF. The rearrangement uses TRBV4-1 and TRBJ1-5; the D gene is possibly TRBD1 (5 bases). V lost 4 bases to trimming and J lost 9 bases, with 16 bases between them. The germline V gene encodes CDR1 MGHRA and CDR2 YSYEKL. This CDR3 spans 14 amino acids.

The chain recombines TRBV12-5 with TRBJ2-3; possibly TRBD2 for D (6 bases). The germline gives CDR1 LGHNT, CDR2 FRNRAP. The ends were cut back, 1 base at V and 4 bases at J, with 9 bases in the middle. The CDR3 spans 14 residues. CDR3: CASGLGRESDTQYF. The CDR3, as DNA: TGTGCTAGTGGTTTGGGGAGGGAGTCAGATACGCAGTATTTT.

V gene TRBV19 combines with J gene TRBJ1-5; 7 nucleotides match TRBD1. Germline loops: CDR1 LNHDA, CDR2 SQIVND (reference sequence). Trimming removed 6 bases from V and 7 bases from J; junction bases left unmatched: 9. This CDR3 contains 14 residues. This CDR3 reads CASSKTGVGQPQHF. The CDR3, as DNA: TGTGCCAGTAGCAAAACAGGGGTAGGGCAGCCCCAGCATTTT.

The rearrangement joins TRBV7-9 to TRBJ2-2; 7 bases are a match to TRBD2. The J segment lost 1 base and the V segment lost 2 bases, leaving 4 bases of the junction unmatched. From germline, CDR1 is SEHNR and CDR2 FQNEAQ (reference sequence). The CDR3 is made up of 16 amino acids. Here the CDR3 reads CASSLRRGRNTGELFF. DNA of the CDR3: TGTGCCAGCAGCTTAAGGCGGGGGAGGAACACCGGGGAGCTGTTTTTT.

This chain connects TRBV18 to TRBJ1-1; D not resolved. Germline-derived CDR1 and CDR2 are KGHSH and LQKENI. The CDR3 loop spans 11 amino acids. The ends were cut back, 3 bases at V and 4 bases at J, with 3 bases in the middle. The CDR3 protein is CASSPGTEAFF. The CDR3 DNA follows: TGTGCCAGCTCACCCGGCACTGAAGCTTTCTTT. Using reference TRBV18 and TRBJ1-1 for the parts outside the CDR3, the full variable domain is NAGVMQNPRHLVRRRGQEARLRCSPMKGHSHVYWYRQLPEEGLKFMVYLQKENIIDESGMPKERFSAEFPKEGPSILRIQQVVRGDSAAYFCASSPGTEAFFGQGTRLTVV.

The V and J genes are TRBV19 and TRBJ1-3; weak D call: TRBD1 (5 bases). Germline CDR1 is LNHDA and CDR2 is SQIVND (reference sequence). Trimming took off 6 bases at V and 5 bases at J, with 14 bases between the two ends. The CDR3 has 14 amino acids. CDR3 nucleotide sequence: TGTGCCAGTAGCCTGGCGGGACGGAGAAACACCATATATTTT. Translated, it gives CASSLAGRRNTIYF.

The chain employs TRBV7-9 and TRBJ2-7; 11 bases are shared with TRBD1. CDR1 is SEHNR, CDR2 FQNEAQ, per germline (reference sequence). Germline trimming cut 10 bases from V and 4 bases from J; bases unmatched to any gene: 6. The CDR3 is 13 residues long. The DNA of the CDR3 is TGTGCCACCTCGGGACAGGGGGATTACGAGCAGTACTTC. This translates into CATSGQGDYEQYF.

V is TRBV24-1 and J is TRBJ2-3, with TRBD1 identical over 11 bases. The CDR3 is 15 residues long. V was pared by 7 bases and J by 4 bases, with 6 bases of the junction left unmatched. CDR1 KGHDR and CDR2 SFDVKD come from the germline V gene. The CDR3 is CATSVWDRGADTQYF. DNA of the CDR3: TGTGCCACCAGCGTGTGGGACAGGGGGGCAGATACGCAGTATTTT.

The chain carries TRBV25-1 and TRBJ2-4; 8 bases map to TRBD1. The germline V gene encodes CDR1 MGHDK and CDR2 SYGVNS. The CDR3 covers 16 residues. V lost 3 bases and J lost 3; bases outside the gene matches: 7. CDR3 loop: CASSDQGATGKNIQYF. The CDR3, as DNA: TGTGCCAGCAGTGACCAGGGGGCGACGGGCAAAAACATTCAGTACTTC.

The V gene is TRBV11-1, the J gene TRBJ2-5; 8 nucleotides line up with TRBD1. Germline CDR1 SGHAT, CDR2 FQDESV (reference sequence). The CDR3 has 14 amino acids. After removal of 4 bases from V and 5 bases from J, the junction contained 6 bases not matched to a gene. The CDR3 is CASSSSGGAETQYF. As DNA, the CDR3 is TGTGCCAGCAGCTCTTCAGGGGGCGCGGAGACCCAGTACTTC.

The chain is built from TRBV6-5 and TRBJ1-1; 11 bases map to TRBD1. The junction had 8 bases not matched to a gene; V was cut back by 2 bases and J by 6 bases. Germline V gene lookup returns CDR1 MNHEY and CDR2 SVGAGI. The CDR3 extends over 16 amino acids. The CDR3 DNA sequence: TGTGCCAGCAGTTACACAATACCGGGACAGGGGGCTGAAGCTTTCTTT. This encodes CASSYTIPGQGAEAFF.

The J gene is TRBJ2-1, the V gene TRBV5-1; unclear D gene. The germline CDR1 and CDR2 sequences are SGHRS and YFSETQ. The CDR3 spans 14 residues. The V end was cut by 4 bases, the J end by 2 bases, with 10 bases between. The CDR3 DNA follows: TGCGCCAGCAGCACACAGACCACCTACAATGAGCAGTTCTTC. It yields the protein CASSTQTTYNEQFF.

The chain is built from TRBV19 and TRBJ1-2; D might be TRBD1 (5 bases). Germline CDR1 is LNHDA and CDR2 is SQIVND (reference sequence). This CDR3 spans 14 amino acids. V lost 5 bases to trimming and J lost 2 bases, with 12 bases between them. The CDR3 protein is CASSPQAGNYGYTF. The CDR3 DNA sequence: TGTGCCAGTAGTCCCCAGGCAGGGAACTATGGCTACACCTTC.

The chain links TRBV6-5 to TRBJ1-2; TRBD1 matches at 9 bases. The CDR3 has 14 residues. Trimming removed 6 bases from V and 8 bases from J; junction bases left unmatched: 10. The germline CDR1 and CDR2 sequences are MNHEY and SVGAGI. The CDR3: CASSRARTGAGYTF. The CDR3 DNA follows: TGTGCCAGCAGCCGGGCCAGGACAGGGGCCGGCTACACCTTC.

The chain couples TRBV21-1 to TRBJ2-7; the table's D call, TRBD1, was not checked against the DNA. TRBV21-1 is termed a pseudogene. The CDR3 runs 14 residues. The CDR3 reads CASGPGDRVYEQYF. CDR3 sequence (DNA): TGTGCCAGCGGACCCGGGGACAGGGTCTACGAGCAGTACTTC.

The rearrangement joins TRBV5-1 to TRBJ2-3, with D hard to call. The CDR3 has 15 residues. Trimming removed 7 bases from V and 0 bases from J, with 15 bases in between. CDR1 is SGHRS, CDR2 YFSETQ, per germline. The CDR3 DNA follows: TGCGCCAGCTCTACTAAGTTGAGTAGCACAGATACGCAGTATTTT. The encoded protein is CASSTKLSSTDTQYF. The full variable domain, with the rest looked up from reference TRBV5-1 and TRBJ2-3, is KAGVTQTPRYLIKTRGQQVTLSCSPISGHRSVSWYQQTPGQGLQFLFEYFSETQRNKGNFPGRFSGRQFSNSRSEMNVSTLELGDSALYLCASSTKLSSTDTQYFGPGTRLTVL.

The chain combines TRBV10-1 with TRBJ1-5, with 8 bases lining up with TRBD1. The CDR3 is 21 amino acids. The junction had 19 bases not matched to a gene; V was cut back by 3 bases and J by 0 bases. Germline CDR1 reads WNHNN; CDR2 reads SYGVQD (reference sequence). CDR3 in DNA: TGCGCCAGCAGTGAAAACCCGGGACAGGCCCCAATCCGCTATAGCAATCAGCCCCAGCATTTT. It codes for CASSENPGQAPIRYSNQPQHF.

The CDR3 region has the DNA TGCAGCGTGGGCCAGCAAGAGACCCAGTACTTC. Its protein product is CSVGQQETQYF. This chain links TRBV29-1 with TRBJ2-5; D not certain. The V gene's germline CDR1 is SQVTM and CDR2 ANQGSEA. The CDR3 runs to 11 residues. Trimming shortened V by 6 bases and J by 2 bases, and 7 bases separated the two germline ends.

V and J are TRBV3-1 (or the pseudogene TRBV3-2) and TRBJ2-2; D is ambiguous. The V end was cut by 4 bases, the J end by 0 bases, with 6 bases between. The CDR3 spans 14 residues. Per germline, CDR1 LGHDT and CDR2 YNNKEL (reference sequence). CDR3 coding DNA: TGTGCCAGCAGCCTCAGAACGAACACCGGGGAGCTGTTTTTT. It specifies CASSLRTNTGELFF.

The chain has TRBV5-4 and TRBJ2-3; no definite D call. Looked up from germline, CDR1 is SGHNT and CDR2 is YYREEE (reference sequence). V was trimmed by 4 bases and J by 6 bases, leaving 12 bases between them. The CDR3 contains 13 residues. The CDR3 loop reads CASSSPVPDTQYF. In DNA, the CDR3 is TGTGCCAGCAGCAGCCCCGTCCCGGATACGCAGTATTTT.